This entry features one TCR beta chain sequence. What it binds is unknown. These data originate in a study of T cell responses to AZD1222 COVID-19 vaccine. On the study more broadly: Second-dose intervals of approximately 4 or approximately 12 weeks were pooled.

Germline CDR1 and CDR2: KGHSH and LQKENI. The CDR3 sequence is 13 residues long. Trimming at V came to 5 bases and at J to 11 bases, leaving 10 bases not matched to a gene. Libraries were prepared by immunoSEQ multiplex PCR; TCRdb keeps only in-frame clonotypes and omits some of them. In the table there are about 100,000 clones, 80% to 95% of which are singletons. Study outcomes and limitations: Every sample of the repertoires postdated the peak T cell response. Most donors were white British and more were female, and clonal diversity was possibly underestimated. Vaccine-associated CD4 TCRs spanned spike, dominant at 160-218 and 743-854.

The rearrangement links TRBV18 to TRBJ1-1, with 8 bases lining up with TRBD1. The sequencing used peripheral blood, collected on day 0 of AZD1222 vaccination. The source of this sequence is an adult in good health. CDR3 residues: CASSRDRGEKAFF. The CDR3 nucleotides are TGTGCCAGCTCAAGAGACAGGGGAGAAAAGGCTTTCTTT.